These 29 T cell receptor beta chains were all obtained from the same sample, sequenced in a study of T cell repertoires in cytomegalovirus infection (dated by TCRdb to about 2019). Sequencer: Illumina HiSeq 1500. TCRdb redid the processing of the public reads, applying fastp at Q25 and MiXCR, and retained in-frame beta chains. Under each unique CDR3 protein, matching rows form one entry showing the most common genes and DNA. The sample records about 250,000 distinct CDR3 sequences, about 5.9% of which are singletons. Roughly 6% of the sample is taken by the ten largest. Specimen: PBMCs. The receptors shown here come from a human donor in good health (CMV status not recorded). Some clones in this sample may be carry-over from other donors' samples.

This clonotype was counted many times. V usage is TRBV7-8 and J usage is TRBJ1-2, with no clear D. V was trimmed by 5 bases and J by 2 bases, leaving 12 bases between them. This CDR3 has 14 amino acids. Germline V gene lookup returns CDR1 SGHVS and CDR2 FQNEAQ. The CDR3 is CASSPSTENYGYTF. The CDR3 DNA follows: TGTGCCAGCAGCCCATCGACCGAGAACTATGGCTACACCTTC.

This clonotype was counted at least ten times. J is TRBJ2-1 and V is TRBV7-6; D could derive from TRBD1 or TRBD2 (5 bases each). The germline gives CDR1 SGHVS, CDR2 FNYEAQ. V lost 1 base to trimming and J lost 9 bases, with 13 bases between them. The CDR3 contains 14 residues. The CDR3 nucleotides are TGTGCCAGCAGCTTAGGTGGGACGAGCCCTGAGCAGTTCTTC. This gives the protein CASSLGGTSPEQFF.

This clonotype was seen more than once but under ten times. The chain combines TRBV20-1 with TRBJ2-5, with D tentatively TRBD2 (5 bases). Germline V gene sequence: CDR1 DFQATT, CDR2 SNEGSKA (reference sequence). With 0 bases removed from V and 4 bases from J, the gap between germline ends came to 12 bases. The CDR3 is 14 residues long. DNA of the CDR3: TGCAGTGCTAGAGACCCCCTAGGAGGAGAGACCCAGTACTTC. Amino acid sequence: CSARDPLGGETQYF.

The gene calls are TRBV29-1 and TRBJ1-1, with TRBD1 matching over 12 bases. Looked up from germline, CDR1 is SQVTM and CDR2 is ANQGSEA. This CDR3 is built from 15 residues. V lost 6 bases and J lost 7; bases outside the gene matches: 12. CDR3 sequence: CSVPVRDRGLVEAFF. CDR3 sequence (DNA): TGCAGCGTCCCAGTTCGGGACAGGGGGCTTGTTGAAGCTTTCTTT.

This clonotype was seen many times. This chain joins TRBV7-2 and TRBJ1-3; no clear D. This CDR3 is built from 16 residues. CDR1 SGHTA and CDR2 FQGNSA come from the germline V gene. V was pared by 1 base and J by 0 bases, with 10 bases between. The CDR3 loop reads CASSLGPRISGNTIYF. The CDR3 DNA follows: TGTGCCAGCAGCTTAGGCCCGAGAATCTCTGGAAACACCATATATTTT.

This clonotype was detected a few times. The chain uses TRBV4-3 and TRBJ2-7; D possibly corresponds to TRBD2 (6 bases). Trimming removed 0 bases at V and 6 bases at J, with 15 bases between. The CDR3 runs 15 residues. CDR1 is LGHNA and CDR2 is YSLEER in the germline V gene. The DNA for the CDR3 is TGCGCCAGCAGCCAAGATAGGCTAGCGAACGGCGAGCAGTACTTC. Protein: CASSQDRLANGEQYF.

This clonotype was counted ten times or more. V and J are TRBV19 and TRBJ1-5; D gene unclear. The V gene lost 1 base and the J gene lost 0 bases, with 10 bases spanning the gap. Germline V CDR1 and CDR2: LNHDA, SQIVND (reference sequence). The CDR3 runs 16 residues. Written as DNA, the CDR3 is TGTGCCAGTAGTATAGTTGAAAGTTATAGCAATCAGCCCCAGCATTTT. Translating it yields CASSIVESYSNQPQHF.

This clonotype has just a few counts. CDR3 region: CSAGQGGSGNTIYF. The CDR3 DNA reads as TGCAGCGCCGGACAGGGAGGATCTGGAAACACCATATATTTT. The rearrangement uses TRBV29-1 and TRBJ1-3; 8 bases line up with TRBD1. From germline, CDR1 is SQVTM and CDR2 ANQGSEA. CDR3 size: 14 residues. V lost 7 bases to trimming and J lost 1 base; unmatched junction nucleotides: 6. The variable domain in full, completed from reference TRBV29-1 and TRBJ1-3, reads SAVISQKPSRDICQRGTSLTIQCQVDSQVTMMFWYRQQPGQSLTLIATANQGSEATYESGFVIDKFPISRPNLTFSTLTVSNMSPEDSSIYLCSAGQGGSGNTIYFGEGSWLTVV.

This clonotype was found many times. This chain connects TRBV20-1 to TRBJ2-6; no firm D call. This CDR3 spans 16 amino acids. Per germline, CDR1 DFQATT and CDR2 SNEGSKA (reference sequence). V gave up 1 base and J gave up 0 bases, with 10 bases separating them. The CDR3 nucleotides read TGCAGTGCTAGAGTATCAAGCCTCTCTGGGGCCAACGTCCTGACTTTC. It yields the protein CSARVSSLSGANVLTF.

This clonotype was counted many times. The rearrangement joins TRBV5-1 to TRBJ2-2, with TRBD1 matching over 11 bases. The CDR3 spans 16 residues. J was trimmed by 5 bases and V by 5 bases; bases with no gene match: 8. Per the germline V gene, CDR1 is SGHRS and CDR2 is YFSETQ. The CDR3 loop is CASSPPGTGGTGELFF. The CDR3 DNA follows: TGCGCCAGCAGTCCCCCCGGGACAGGGGGGACCGGGGAGCTGTTTTTT.

Concerning this clonotype: Given a much more abundant clone one base away, this may be a read error. The rearrangement uses TRBV28 and TRBJ2-6; D might be TRBD2 (6 bases). The CDR3 runs 15 residues. From germline, CDR1 is MDHEN and CDR2 SYDVKM. V lost 2 bases to trimming and J lost 4 bases, with 9 bases between them. The CDR3 sequence is CASSLPEGGANVLTF. In DNA form, the CDR3 reads TGTGCCAGCAGTTTACCGGAGGGGGGGGCCAACGTCCTGACTTTC.

This clonotype has at least ten counts. This chain links TRBV12-3 or TRBV12-4 with TRBJ2-5, with D possibly TRBD2 on 6 matching bases. V gave up 2 bases and J gave up 3 bases, with 10 bases separating them. The CDR3 length is 14 residues. CDR3: CASSLRGGEETQYF. Written as DNA, the CDR3 is TGTGCCAGCAGTTTAAGGGGAGGCGAAGAGACCCAGTACTTC.

There are many counts of this clonotype. V usage is TRBV19 and J usage is TRBJ2-1, with 9 positions matching TRBD1. Germline V gives CDR1 LNHDA, CDR2 SQIVND (reference sequence). With 5 bases clipped from V and 7 bases from J, the junction kept 9 bases outside the gene matches. CDR3 length: 15 amino acids. The CDR3, as DNA: TGTGCCAGTAGTTCACAGGGGGCCGGGGGTAATGAGCAGTTCTTC. Translating gives CASSSQGAGGNEQFF.

This clonotype showed up just a few times. This chain links TRBV6-5 with TRBJ2-1; 9 bases are shared with TRBD1. After removal of 6 bases from V and 6 bases from J, the junction contained 9 bases not matched to a gene. This CDR3 has 15 amino acids. Germline lookup yields CDR1 MNHEY and CDR2 SVGAGI. CDR3 residues: CASSRTGDFGNEQFF. In DNA form, the CDR3 reads TGTGCCAGCAGCCGGACAGGGGATTTCGGCAATGAGCAGTTCTTC.

This clonotype was detected many times. The chain is built from TRBV18 and TRBJ1-2; D ambiguous. Germline V gene lookup returns CDR1 KGHSH and CDR2 LQKENI. The germline V and J ends were trimmed by 3 bases and 4 bases, with 9 bases remaining between them. The CDR3 is made up of 13 amino acids. The CDR3 protein is CASSPLHSYGYTF. The CDR3 region has the DNA TGTGCCAGCTCACCTCTCCATAGCTATGGCTACACCTTC.

This clonotype has at least ten counts. The rearrangement links TRBV28 to TRBJ2-5; 7 bases are shared with TRBD1. Germline V gives CDR1 MDHEN, CDR2 SYDVKM. The trim removed 6 bases at V and 2 bases at J, leaving 6 bases unmatched. The CDR3 consists of 14 residues. This chain's CDR3 is CASSSGQPQETQYF. DNA for the CDR3: TGTGCCAGCAGCTCGGGACAGCCTCAAGAGACCCAGTACTTC. The whole variable domain, filled in from reference TRBV28 and TRBJ2-5, reads DVKVTQSSRYLVKRTGEKVFLECVQDMDHENMFWYRQDPGLGLRLIYFSYDVKMKEKGDIPEGYSVSREKKERFSLILESASTNQTSMYLCASSSGQPQETQYFGPGTRLLVL.

This clonotype was recorded at least ten times. V is TRBV7-6 and J is TRBJ2-7, with 11 bases fitting TRBD1. With V trimmed by 0 bases and J by 2 bases, 3 bases remained unmatched. The CDR3 has 16 residues. Per the germline V gene, CDR1 is SGHVS and CDR2 is FNYEAQ. The CDR3 sequence: CASSLARDRGTYEQYF. The CDR3, as DNA: TGTGCCAGCAGCTTAGCCAGGGACAGGGGGACCTACGAGCAGTACTTC. The whole variable domain, remainder taken from reference TRBV7-6 and TRBJ2-7, is GAGVSQSPRYKVTKRGQDVALRCDPISGHVSLYWYRQALGQGPEFLTYFNYEAQQDKSGLPNDRFSAERPEGSISTLTIQRTEQRDSAMYRCASSLARDRGTYEQYFGPGTRLTVT.

This clonotype showed up many times. V gene TRBV11-2 combines with J gene TRBJ1-1; TRBD1 agrees at 7 bases. The CDR3 is 16 residues long. The germline CDR1 and CDR2 sequences are SGHAT and FQNNGV. V lost 5 bases, J lost 0 bases, and 9 bases stayed unmatched. The CDR3 DNA reads TGTGCCAGCAGCACCTGGGGCAGGGGGGTGAACACTGAAGCTTTCTTT. It translates to CASSTWGRGVNTEAFF. The full variable domain, completed using reference TRBV11-2 and TRBJ1-1, is EAGVAQSPRYKIIEKRQSVAFWCNPISGHATLYWYQQILGQGPKLLIQFQNNGVVDDSQLPKDRFSAERLKGVDSTLKIQPAKLEDSAVYLCASSTWGRGVNTEAFFGQGTRLTVV.

This clonotype was seen at least ten times. The chain employs TRBV29-1 and TRBJ1-2; the D is unclear. V gave up 0 bases and J gave up 5 bases, with 1 base separating them. The CDR3 extends over 10 amino acids. Looked up from germline, CDR1 is SQVTM and CDR2 is ANQGSEA. The CDR3 DNA reads as TGCAGCGTTGAAGATTATGGCTACACCTTC. Translating it yields CSVEDYGYTF. Drawing the rest from reference TRBV29-1 and TRBJ1-2, the complete variable domain is SAVISQKPSRDICQRGTSLTIQCQVDSQVTMMFWYRQQPGQSLTLIATANQGSEATYESGFVIDKFPISRPNLTFSTLTVSNMSPEDSSIYLCSVEDYGYTFGSGTRLTVV.

This clonotype was counted at least ten times. The chain recombines TRBV7-9 with TRBJ2-7, with 7 bases that match TRBD2. Germline-derived CDR1 and CDR2 are SEHNR and FQNEAQ (reference sequence). V shed 0 bases and J 7 bases; nucleotides not matched to a gene: 3. This CDR3 contains 13 residues. The CDR3 spells CASSLAGGGEQYF. The CDR3 nucleotides are TGTGCCAGCAGCTTAGCTGGGGGGGGGGAGCAGTACTTC. The variable domain in full, with the rest retrieved from reference TRBV7-9 and TRBJ2-7, is DTGVSQNPRHKITKRGQNVTFRCDPISEHNRLYWYRQTLGQGPEFLTYFQNEAQLEKSRLLSDRFSAERPKGSFSTLEIQRTEQGDSAMYLCASSLAGGGEQYFGPGTRLTVT.

This clonotype was recorded many times. The J gene is TRBJ2-1, the V gene TRBV9; TRBD2 is a possible D gene (6 bases). The germline gives CDR1 SGDLS, CDR2 YYNGEE. The CDR3 sequence is 15 residues long. V was clipped by 4 bases and J by 7 bases, with 18 bases between them. DNA for the CDR3: TGTGCCAGCAGCCCGACCGTGATTGGGGGGAATGAGCAGTTCTTC. It is translated as CASSPTVIGGNEQFF.

This clonotype was recorded at least ten times. The CDR3 nucleotides read TGTGCCAGCAGTACGAGACTGTTAAATAATGGCTACACCTTC. Protein product: CASSTRLLNNGYTF. The chain links TRBV12-3 or TRBV12-4 to TRBJ1-2; D is uncertain. The ends were cut back, 5 bases at V and 6 bases at J, with 16 bases in the middle. The CDR3 covers 14 residues.

This clonotype occurred many times. The junction and the germline gene differ at one end; a read error may be behind it. The rearrangement uses TRBV29-1 and TRBJ1-2; TRBD1 might be the D (5 bases). This CDR3 spans 14 amino acids. The V gene's germline CDR1 is SQVTM and CDR2 ANQGSEA. CDR3 DNA sequence: TGCAGCGTAGAAGGGGACGGACCCAACTATGGCTACACCTTC. It yields the protein CSVEGDGPNYGYTF.

This clonotype was seen at least ten times. V usage is TRBV19 and J usage is TRBJ1-2, with a weak D call TRBD1 (5 bases). V lost 9 bases to trimming and J lost 8 bases, with 16 bases between them. The CDR3 is 12 amino acids. Germline V gives CDR1 LNHDA, CDR2 SQIVND (reference sequence). The CDR3 loop reads CASGRDSMGYTF. CDR3 DNA sequence: TGTGCCAGCGGACGGGACTCTATGGGCTACACCTTC.

The chain recombines TRBV6-5 with TRBJ2-2, with TRBD1 as a possible D gene (6 bases). CDR1 and CDR2 from the germline V gene are MNHEY and SVGAGI. With 5 bases removed from V and 6 bases from J, the gap between germline ends came to 10 bases. The CDR3 covers 13 residues. CDR3: CASSTTGSGELFF. For the CDR3, the DNA is TGTGCCAGCAGTACCACAGGGTCCGGGGAGCTGTTTTTT.

This clonotype was found many times. The CDR3 here is CASSQERLAVANEQFF. In DNA, the CDR3 is TGTGCCAGCAGCCAAGAGAGGCTAGCGGTAGCCAATGAGCAGTTCTTC. The chain links TRBV3-1 to TRBJ2-1; 7 nucleotides line up with TRBD2. The CDR3 runs 16 residues. J lost 6 bases, V lost 0 bases, and 8 bases had no gene match. The germline gives CDR1 LGHDT, CDR2 YNNKEL (reference sequence).

This clonotype has ten or more counts. V usage is TRBV6-1 and J usage is TRBJ2-6; no firm D call. Germline V gene sequence: CDR1 MNHNS, CDR2 SASEGT. V lost 0 bases, J lost 0 bases, and 6 bases lay in between. The CDR3 has 16 amino acids. CDR3 loop: CASSEAEASGANVLTF. The CDR3 bases are TGTGCCAGCAGTGAAGCCGAGGCCTCTGGGGCCAACGTCCTGACTTTC.

This clonotype was recorded many times. The V and J genes are TRBV7-3 and TRBJ2-2, with 8 bases aligning to TRBD2. Unmatched junction bases numbered 11, after V lost 5 bases and J lost 3 bases. This CDR3 region has 17 residues. Per germline, CDR1 SGHTA and CDR2 FQGTGA. The CDR3 here is CASSPPPRGGYTGELFF. DNA for the CDR3: TGTGCCAGCAGCCCGCCTCCCCGCGGGGGGTACACCGGGGAGCTGTTTTTT.

This clonotype was recorded a few times. The gene calls are TRBV5-1 and TRBJ1-2, with 7 positions matching TRBD1. Germline assignment: CDR1 SGHRS and CDR2 YFSETQ. The ends lost 0 bases at V and 7 bases at J; junction bases unmatched: 12. This CDR3 comprises 16 residues. The CDR3 here is CASSLGIGQAYFGYTF. The DNA for the CDR3 is TGCGCCAGCAGCTTGGGGATAGGACAGGCTTATTTTGGCTACACCTTC.